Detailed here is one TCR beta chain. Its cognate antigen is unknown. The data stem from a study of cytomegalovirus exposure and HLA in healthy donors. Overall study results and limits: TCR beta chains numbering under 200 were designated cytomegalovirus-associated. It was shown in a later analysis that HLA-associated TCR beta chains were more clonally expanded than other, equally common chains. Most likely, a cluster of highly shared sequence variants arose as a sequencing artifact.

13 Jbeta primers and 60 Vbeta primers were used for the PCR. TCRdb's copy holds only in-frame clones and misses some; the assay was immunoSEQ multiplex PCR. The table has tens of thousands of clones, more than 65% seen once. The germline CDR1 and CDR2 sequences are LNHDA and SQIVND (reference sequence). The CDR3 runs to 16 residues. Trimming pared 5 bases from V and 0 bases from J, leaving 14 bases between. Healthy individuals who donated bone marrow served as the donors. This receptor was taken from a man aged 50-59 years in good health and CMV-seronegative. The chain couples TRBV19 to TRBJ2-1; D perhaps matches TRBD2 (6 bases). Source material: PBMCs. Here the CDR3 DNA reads TGTGCCAGTAGTGAGAGCGGGTGGCGCTCCTACAATGAGCAGTTCTTC. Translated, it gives CASSESGWRSYNEQFF.